These T cell receptor beta chains were read from a single sample in a study of monozygotic twins with inflammatory bowel disease. Following a re-call of the 5' RACE reads, TCRdb has one entry per CDR3 protein and lacks DNA. The sample includes 150,000 to 200,000 distinct CDR3 sequences. The specimen was blood. The receptors were sampled from a human donor with ulcerative colitis or Crohn's disease, or a healthy co-twin of an affected twin (not recorded which). The CDR3 runs from the conserved cysteine through the conserved F or W.

J | V | CDR3
TRBJ1-4 | TRBV9 | CASSVARGRGGKLFF
TRBJ2-7 | TRBV6-5 | CASSYGGRKYEQYF
TRBJ2-1 | TRBV7-2 | CASSRTSGSRNEQFF
TRBJ1-4 | TRBV27 | CASSLTLRTGRNEKLFF
TRBJ2-7 | TRBV25-1 | CASSELGVSYEQYF
TRBJ2-6 | TRBV21-1 | CASSNEGQGSLGGANVLTF
TRBJ2-3 | TRBV5-1 | CASSLGGHPTDTQYF
TRBJ2-7 | TRBV5-1 | CAKPTPAGGYEQYF
TRBJ1-4 | TRBV19 | CASSPDKGTAQVREKLFF
TRBJ2-3 | TRBV6-1 | CASSEDRALVFTDTQYF
TRBJ2-1 | TRBV10-3 | CAISEWGLAAAYNEQFF
TRBJ1-1 | TRBV5-4 | CASSAGTPEAFF
TRBJ1-4 | TRBV29-1 | CSVEGTVTNEKLFF
TRBJ2-7 | TRBV15 | CATSRDRGDSYEQYF
TRBJ2-1 | TRBV5-1 | CASTTGTGVSNEQFF
TRBJ2-1 | TRBV7-9 | CASSFLSTSGSNEQFF
TRBJ2-3 | TRBV20-1 | CSAWTSGFTDTQYF
TRBJ2-1 | TRBV29-1 | CSVVPGQGVYNEQFF
TRBJ2-7 | TRBV6-1 | CASTPADAGASSYEQYF
TRBJ2-7 | TRBV5-6 | CASSILTGGSLGEQYF
TRBJ1-1 | TRBV7-2 | CASSLEGQGATEAFF
TRBJ2-5 | TRBV20-1 | CSATSGTGGAETQYF
TRBJ2-3 | TRBV6-5 | CASSYLGQEHSDTQYF
TRBJ1-4 | TRBV21-1 | CASSKDRGILGEKLFF
TRBJ2-7 | TRBV7-9 | CASSLIGTTYEQYF
TRBJ1-4 | TRBV7-7 | CASSLQTAPPEKLFF
TRBJ2-5 | TRBV11-2 | CASNTGLEETQYF
TRBJ1-2 | TRBV12-3/TRBV12-4 | CASSLGQGAGYTF
TRBJ2-7 | TRBV20-1 | CSARTRRVYEQYF
TRBJ2-7 | TRBV5-1 | CASSLTTGGRGEQYF